The T cell receptor beta chain under discussion was sequenced for a study of cytomegalovirus exposure and HLA in healthy donors. About this clone: No antigen is known for it.

The PCR used 60 Vbeta and 13 Jbeta primers. The method was immunoSEQ multiplex PCR; TCRdb's version includes in-frame clones alone and lacks a portion of them. The sample contains roughly 130,000 clones, around 9% of which appear only once. Study findings and constraints: It was in a later analysis that TCR association rates were seen to vary by HLA locus, highest for DRB1 and lowest for HLA-C. Analysis was performed later, and it showed HLA-associated TCR beta chains to be more clonally expanded than equally common others.

The sequence was collected from a man aged 40-49 years in good health and CMV-seronegative. Sequencing was performed on PBMCs.

The CDR3 coding sequence is TGTGCCAGCAGCTTAGATGGCAGGGCGAATCAGCCCCAGCATTTT. Its translation is CASSLDGRANQPQHF. This chain links TRBV11-2 with TRBJ1-5, with D tentatively TRBD1 (5 bases). Looked up from germline, CDR1 is SGHAT and CDR2 is FQNNGV. This CDR3 contains 15 residues. Deletions cut 0 bases from V and 4 bases from J, with 10 bases between.